The source of this T cell receptor (beta chain) is a study of blood T cell repertoires in COVID-19. Across the study: In each case, the material was cDNA or gDNA derived from T cells, B-cell-depleted T cells, or PBMCs.

Germline V CDR1 and CDR2: MNHEY, SVGAGI. CDR3 length: 16 amino acids. The ends were cut back, 0 bases at V and 4 bases at J, with 13 bases in the middle. Study processing details: From reference gene primer amplification, estimates of nucleated cell counts were derived. The method was immunoSEQ multiplex PCR; TCRdb's version includes in-frame clones alone and lacks a portion of them. Clone size and the V and J calls come from that table; the DNA yielded D and trimming. The repertoire holds roughly 250,000 clones, with roughly 84% as singletons. V and J are TRBV6-5 and TRBJ1-5; D perhaps matches TRBD1 (5 bases). Material: peripheral blood. The origin of this receptor is a woman aged 40 to 50 with active or convalescent COVID-19. The CDR3 is CASSYSGEGRNQPQHF. CDR3 DNA: TGTGCCAGCAGTTACTCAGGGGAAGGTAGGAATCAGCCCCAGCATTTT.